This T cell receptor beta chain was captured in a study of shared clonotypes between healthy human individuals (dated by TCRdb to the early 2020s). Describing the broader study: The cohort comprised a couple of women and a few men aged 18 to 49 years. For each donor, three plates each were used for CD4 naive and CD4 memory, two plates were used for CD8 naive, and one plate was used for CD8 memory. To estimate repertoire size and how much clonotypes are shared between individuals, the study performed deep sequencing of blood TCR repertoires from roughly five healthy adults. Different laboratories and diverse techniques were used to prepare libraries and sequence TCR repertoires, to increase sequencing depth and limit assay-specific biases. Each donor's leukapheresis produced roughly between roughly 0.94 and 9.5 billion PBMCs. The study at large found these results: Clonotypes shared by all four sorted-subset donors showed higher generation probabilities than non-shared clonotypes. About 5% of naive CD4, 3% to 4% of naive CD8, 2.3% of memory CD4, and 0.4% of memory CD8 clonotypes were shared across several donors. Based on pairwise subsampling, the degree of clonotype sharing among donors was expected to be affected by sequencing depth. Because the study included only a small number of donors, the genetic and exposure-history diversity represented was limited. Sampling was limited to blood, and TCR repertoires in tissue likely differ from TCR repertoires in blood. Larger estimated clonotype richness was generally found for naive subsets than for memory subsets. Rarefaction of sorted-subset datasets indicated incomplete sequencing despite the large sequencing depth.

The trim is 1 base for V and 4 bases for J, with a gap of 11 bases between the germline ends. Spanning cysteine to phenylalanine, the CDR3 consists of 14 amino acids. CDR3 DNA only is kept here, 42 bases in frame from base 1. The germline V gene yields SGHRS for CDR1 and YFSETQ for CDR2. Note on this clone: It has no known antigen specificity. No much larger clone exists at a distance of one base, and base qualities are not known.

Using the deep immunoSEQ assay, multiplex PCR amplified TCR CDR3 regions from genomic DNA. Extracted genomic DNA from each cell subset was spread evenly across all wells of several immunoSEQ 96-well plates, with each plate serving as a replicate. For sorted subsets, approximately 200 ng of genomic DNA, equivalent to about 30,000 T cell genomes, went into each replicate PCR. The purified libraries were quantified using a Qubit 3.0 fluorometer, sized with a Bioanalyzer 2100, and then quantified again using the KAPA Library Quantification kit. A separate single-read 150-cycle Illumina NextSeq 550 flow cell was used to sequence each immunoSEQ 96-well plate. Per the original workflow: Because the immunoSEQ output held only junctional sequences and lacked quality scores, the filtering could not match the filtering applied to full-length reads. Sequences were annotated with PyIR, a Python wrapper for IgBLAST v1.9, and V/J genes and CDR3 were assigned using IMGT germline references. Reads with weak V/J assignments (E-value above 1e-6), missing CDR3, stop codons, out-of-frame junctions, or ambiguous translated residues were removed. V3J clonotypes were defined as sequences sharing the same inferred V gene, J gene, and CDR3 amino acid sequence. Percentage overlap between repertoires was calculated by dividing the number of shared unique clonotypes by the size of the smaller repertoire. RTK rarefaction, the Chao1 estimator, and Recon v2.1 estimates of unobserved clonotypes were used to assess repertoire richness. Generation probabilities were computed with OLGA for all TCRbeta clonotypes obtained by the gDNA method from four donors. In its TCRdb copy, this immuneACCESS table keeps in-frame sequences only and misses some clones. Where compared with another copy, unresolved V genes explain less than half of these, and the others have no known cause. That table furnishes V, J and clone size, whereas the DNA furnished D and trimming. The sample table records about 1 million clones; approximately 76% of these occur just once. Of the sample, less than 1.5% falls within the top ten clones.

Donors were healthy HIV-negative adults with no recently reported acute infections or vaccinations. Every donor was a Caucasian adult residing in Nashville, Tennessee, USA. CD4+ T cells were enriched by magnetic negative selection, after which naive cells were positively selected on CD45RA and the negative fraction was taken as the memory subset. Blood was obtained by leukapheresis, after which PBMCs were separated by Ficoll-Histopaque density gradient centrifugation and cryopreserved in liquid nitrogen vapor phase. Analytical flow cytometry was used to check the purity and quantity of every magnetically sorted T cell population. Genomic DNA was isolated from each sorted fraction and quantified by UV absorbance on a Nanodrop 2000c.

The TCR sequence derives from a man aged 18 to 30 in good health. The chain is encoded by TRBV5-1 joined to TRBJ2-5; no D gene can be assigned with confidence. Material for sequencing was memory CD4+ T cells sorted from blood. Explained via the paper, the cell subset or site label denotes: CD45RA-negative fraction. DNA sequence: TGCGCCAGCAGCTTGAACTCGCTGGCAGAGACCCAGTACTTC. Translated, it gives CASSLNSLAETQYF. This CDR3, with the reference TRBV5-1 and TRBJ2-5 proteins standing in past its ends, gives the full variable domain KAGVTQTPRYLIKTRGQQVTLSCSPISGHRSVSWYQQTPGQGLQFLFEYFSETQRNKGNFPGRFSGRQFSNSRSEMNVSTLELGDSALYLCASSLNSLAETQYFGPGTRLLVL.